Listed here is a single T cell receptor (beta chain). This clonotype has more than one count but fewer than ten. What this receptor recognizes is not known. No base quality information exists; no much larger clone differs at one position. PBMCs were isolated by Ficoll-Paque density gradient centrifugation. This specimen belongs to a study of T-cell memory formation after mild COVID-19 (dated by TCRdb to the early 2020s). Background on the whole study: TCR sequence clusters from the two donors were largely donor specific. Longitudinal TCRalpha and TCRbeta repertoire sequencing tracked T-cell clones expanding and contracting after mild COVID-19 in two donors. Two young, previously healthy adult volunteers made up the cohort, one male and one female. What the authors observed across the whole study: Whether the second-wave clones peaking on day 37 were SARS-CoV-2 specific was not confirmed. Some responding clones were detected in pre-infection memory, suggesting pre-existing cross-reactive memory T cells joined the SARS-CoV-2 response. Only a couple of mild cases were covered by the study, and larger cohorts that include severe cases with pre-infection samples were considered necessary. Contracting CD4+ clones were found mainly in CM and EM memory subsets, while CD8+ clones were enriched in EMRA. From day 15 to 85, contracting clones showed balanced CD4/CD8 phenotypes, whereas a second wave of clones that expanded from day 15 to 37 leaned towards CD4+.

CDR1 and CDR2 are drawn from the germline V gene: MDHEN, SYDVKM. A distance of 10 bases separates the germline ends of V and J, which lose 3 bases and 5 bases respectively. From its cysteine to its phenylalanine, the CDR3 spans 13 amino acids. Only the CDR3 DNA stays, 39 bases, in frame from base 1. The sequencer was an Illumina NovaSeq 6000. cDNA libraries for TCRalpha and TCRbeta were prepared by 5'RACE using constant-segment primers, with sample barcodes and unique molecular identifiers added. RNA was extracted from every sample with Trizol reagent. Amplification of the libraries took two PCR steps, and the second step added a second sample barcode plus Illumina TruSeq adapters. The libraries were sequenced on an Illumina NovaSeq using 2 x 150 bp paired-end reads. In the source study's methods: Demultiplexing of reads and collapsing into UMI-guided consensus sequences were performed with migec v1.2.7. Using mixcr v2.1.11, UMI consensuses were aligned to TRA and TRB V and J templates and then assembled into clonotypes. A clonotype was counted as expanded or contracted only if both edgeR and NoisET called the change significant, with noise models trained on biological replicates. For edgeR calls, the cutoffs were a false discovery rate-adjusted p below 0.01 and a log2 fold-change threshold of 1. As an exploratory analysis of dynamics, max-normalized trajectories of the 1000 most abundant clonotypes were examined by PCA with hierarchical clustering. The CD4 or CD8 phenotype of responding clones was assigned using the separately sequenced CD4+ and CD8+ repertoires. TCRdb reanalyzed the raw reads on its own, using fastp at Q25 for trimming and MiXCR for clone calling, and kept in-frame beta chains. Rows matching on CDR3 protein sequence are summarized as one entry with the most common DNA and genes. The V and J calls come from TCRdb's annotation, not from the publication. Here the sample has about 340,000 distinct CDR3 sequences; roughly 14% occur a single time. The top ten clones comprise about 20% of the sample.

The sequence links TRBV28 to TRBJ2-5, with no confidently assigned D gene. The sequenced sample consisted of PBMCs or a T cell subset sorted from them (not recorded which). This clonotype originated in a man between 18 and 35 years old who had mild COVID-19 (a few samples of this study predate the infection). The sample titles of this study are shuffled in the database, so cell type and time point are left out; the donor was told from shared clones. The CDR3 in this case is CASSFGHTETQYF. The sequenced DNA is TGTGCCAGCAGTTTCGGCCATACGGAGACCCAGTACTTC.